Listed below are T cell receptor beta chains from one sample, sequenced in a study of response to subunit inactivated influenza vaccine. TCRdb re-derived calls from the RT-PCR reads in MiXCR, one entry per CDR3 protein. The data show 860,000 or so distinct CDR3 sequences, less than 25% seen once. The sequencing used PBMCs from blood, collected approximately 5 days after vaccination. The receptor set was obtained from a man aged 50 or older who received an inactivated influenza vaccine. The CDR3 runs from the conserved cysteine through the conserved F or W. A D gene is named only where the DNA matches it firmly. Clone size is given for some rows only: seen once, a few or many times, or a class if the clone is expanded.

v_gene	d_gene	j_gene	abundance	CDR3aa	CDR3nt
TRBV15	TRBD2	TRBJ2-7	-	CATSRGLAGVGSGSYEQYF	TGTGCCACCAGCAGGGGACTAGCGGGAGTTGGTTCAGGTTCCTACGAGCAGTACTTC
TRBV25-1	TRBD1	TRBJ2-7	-	CASTKGQSSSYEQYF	TGTGCCAGCACTAAGGGACAGAGCAGCTCCTACGAGCAGTACTTC
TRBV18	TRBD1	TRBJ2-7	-	CASSPETGSRNRQYF	TGTGCCAGCTCACCAGAGACAGGGTCGAGAAATAGGCAGTACTTC
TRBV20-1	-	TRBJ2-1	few	CSAPRGGGPYNEQFF	TGCAGTGCCCCGAGGGGGGGGGGACCCTACAATGAGCAGTTCTTC
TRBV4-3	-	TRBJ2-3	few	CASSLEGGLTDTQYF	TGCGCCAGCAGCCTAGAGGGGGGGCTCACAGATACGCAGTATTTT
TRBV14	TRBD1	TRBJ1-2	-	CASSQNAGTGLYGYTF	TGTGCCAGCAGCCAGAACGCCGGGACAGGGCTCTATGGCTACACCTTC
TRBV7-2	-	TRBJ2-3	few	CASSLARLATDTQYF	TGTGCCAGCAGCTTAGCGAGGCTAGCGACAGATACGCAGTATTTT
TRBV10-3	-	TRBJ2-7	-	CASQEGAAVEQYF	TGTGCCTCCCAAGAAGGGGCAGCAGTCGAGCAGTACTTC
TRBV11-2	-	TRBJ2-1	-	CASCKSLRGYYNEQFF	TGTGCCAGCTGCAAATCCTTGCGGGGTTACTACAATGAGCAGTTCTTC
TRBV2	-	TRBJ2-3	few	CASSEEASRANTQYF	TGTGCCAGCAGTGAAGAGGCCAGCCGTGCAAATACGCAGTATTTT
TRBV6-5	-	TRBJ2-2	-	CASSYSRVRNTGELFF	TGTGCCAGCAGTTACTCACGGGTCCGGAACACCGGGGAGCTGTTTTTT
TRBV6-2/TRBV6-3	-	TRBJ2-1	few	CASSSELLSSYNEQFF	TGTGCCAGCAGTTCTGAGCTCCTAAGCTCCTACAATGAGCAGTTCTTC
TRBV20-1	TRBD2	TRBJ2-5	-	CSAGRTSGSQETQYF	TGCAGTGCTGGACGGACTAGCGGGTCTCAAGAGACCCAGTACTTC
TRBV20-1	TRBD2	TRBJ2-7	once	CSASRGLAGDLVYEQYF	TGCAGTGCTAGCCGAGGGCTAGCGGGAGACCTCGTCTACGAGCAGTACTTC
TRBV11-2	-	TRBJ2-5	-	CASSLEVVETQYF	TGTGCCAGCAGCTTAGAAGTTGTCGAGACCCAGTACTTC
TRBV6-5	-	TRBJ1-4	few	CASSLSRGAFVKLFF	TGTGCCAGCAGTTTGTCTAGGGGCGCGTTCGTAAAACTGTTTTTT
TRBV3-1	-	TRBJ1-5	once	CASSPDYNQPQHF	TGTGCCAGCAGCCCGGACTACAATCAGCCCCAGCATTTT
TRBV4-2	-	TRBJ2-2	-	CASSQGGLIGGELFF	TGTGCCAGCAGCCAAGGGGGCCTAATAGGCGGGGAGCTGTTTTTT
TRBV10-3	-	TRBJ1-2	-	CAISESKNNYGYTF	TGTGCCATCAGTGAGTCGAAGAATAACTATGGCTACACCTTC
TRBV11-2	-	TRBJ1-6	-	CASSLAGHSSPLHF	TGTGCCAGCAGCTTAGCGGGCCATAGCTCACCCCTCCACTTT
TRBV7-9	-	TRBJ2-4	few	CASSPGHRGLAKNIQYF	TGTGCCAGCAGCCCGGGCCACAGGGGACTAGCCAAAAACATTCAGTACTTC
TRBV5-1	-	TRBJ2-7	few	CASSFGTQGEQYF	TGCGCCAGCAGCTTTGGCACCCAGGGGGAGCAGTACTTC
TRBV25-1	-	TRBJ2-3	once	CASSYGQPTDTQYF	TGTGCCAGCAGCTACGGGCAGCCCACAGATACGCAGTATTTT
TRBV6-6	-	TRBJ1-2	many	CASSSNGYTF	TGTGCCAGCAGTTCGAATGGCTACACCTTC
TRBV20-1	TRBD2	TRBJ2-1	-	CSGGSGSRNEQFF	TGCAGTGGGGGTAGCGGGAGTAGAAATGAGCAGTTCTTC
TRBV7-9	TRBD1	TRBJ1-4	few	CASSRGQGEKLFF	TGTGCCAGCAGCCGGGGACAGGGTGAAAAACTGTTTTTT
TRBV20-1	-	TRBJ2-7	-	CSASLPPYEQYF	TGCAGTGCTAGTCTGCCACCCTACGAGCAGTACTTC
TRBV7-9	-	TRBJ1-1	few	CASTDPSSSPPGAFF	TGTGCCAGCACCGACCCCAGTTCATCTCCACCGGGGGCTTTCTTT